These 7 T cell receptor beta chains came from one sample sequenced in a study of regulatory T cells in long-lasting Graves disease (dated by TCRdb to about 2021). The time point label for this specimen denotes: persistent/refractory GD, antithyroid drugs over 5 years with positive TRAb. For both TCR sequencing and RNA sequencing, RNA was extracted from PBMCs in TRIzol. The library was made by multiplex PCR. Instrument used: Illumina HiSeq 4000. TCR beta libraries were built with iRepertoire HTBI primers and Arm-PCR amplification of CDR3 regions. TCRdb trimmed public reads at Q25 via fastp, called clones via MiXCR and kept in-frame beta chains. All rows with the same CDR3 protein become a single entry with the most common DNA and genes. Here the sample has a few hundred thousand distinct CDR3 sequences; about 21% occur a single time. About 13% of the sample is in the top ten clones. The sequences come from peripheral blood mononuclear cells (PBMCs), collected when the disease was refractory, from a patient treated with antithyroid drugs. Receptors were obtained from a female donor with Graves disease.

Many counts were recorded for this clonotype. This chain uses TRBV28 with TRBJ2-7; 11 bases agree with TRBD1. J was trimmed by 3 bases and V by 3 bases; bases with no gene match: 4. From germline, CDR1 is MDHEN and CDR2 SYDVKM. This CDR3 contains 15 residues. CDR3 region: CASSFRDRGFYEQYF. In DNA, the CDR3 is TGTGCCAGCAGTTTCCGGGACAGGGGGTTCTACGAGCAGTACTTC.

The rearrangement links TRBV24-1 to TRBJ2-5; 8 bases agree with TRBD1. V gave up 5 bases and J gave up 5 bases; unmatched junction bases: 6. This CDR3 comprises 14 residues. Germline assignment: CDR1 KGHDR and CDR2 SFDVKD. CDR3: CATSGRTGLETQYF. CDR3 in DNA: TGTGCCACCAGTGGTCGGACAGGGCTGGAGACCCAGTACTTC.

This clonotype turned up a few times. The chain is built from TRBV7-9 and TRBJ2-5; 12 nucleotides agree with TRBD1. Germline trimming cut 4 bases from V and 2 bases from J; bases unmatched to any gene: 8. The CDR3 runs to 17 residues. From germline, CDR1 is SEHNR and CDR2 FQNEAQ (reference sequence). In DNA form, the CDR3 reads TGTGCCAGCAGCTGGGACAGGGGGCCTATAGGGCAAGAGACCCAGTACTTC. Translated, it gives CASSWDRGPIGQETQYF.

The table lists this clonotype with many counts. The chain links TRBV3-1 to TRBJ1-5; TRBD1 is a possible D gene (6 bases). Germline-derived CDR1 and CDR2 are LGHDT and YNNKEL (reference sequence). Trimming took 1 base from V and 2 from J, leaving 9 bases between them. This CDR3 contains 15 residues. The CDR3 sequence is CASSQAGVGNQPQHF. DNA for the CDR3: TGTGCCAGCAGCCAAGCAGGGGTGGGCAATCAGCCCCAGCATTTT.

The CDR3 here is CASSGTGFGETQYF. The CDR3 DNA sequence: TGTGCCAGCAGTGGGACAGGGTTTGGAGAGACCCAGTACTTC. The chain links TRBV27 to TRBJ2-5; 9 bases are shared with TRBD1. J lost 4 bases, V lost 5 bases, and 5 bases had no gene match. The CDR3 consists of 14 residues. Germline assignment: CDR1 MNHEY and CDR2 SMNVEV (reference sequence).

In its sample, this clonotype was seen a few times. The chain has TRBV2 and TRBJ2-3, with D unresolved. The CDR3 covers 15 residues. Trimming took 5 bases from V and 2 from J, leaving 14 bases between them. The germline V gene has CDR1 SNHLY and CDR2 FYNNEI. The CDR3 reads CASSLGSASTDTQYF. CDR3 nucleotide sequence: TGTGCCAGCAGTTTAGGCAGCGCATCCACAGATACGCAGTATTTT.

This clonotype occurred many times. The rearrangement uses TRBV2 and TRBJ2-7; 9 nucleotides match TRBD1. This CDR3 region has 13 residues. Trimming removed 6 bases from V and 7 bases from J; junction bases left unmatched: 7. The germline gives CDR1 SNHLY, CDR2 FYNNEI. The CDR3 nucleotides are TGTGCCAGCAGCGACAGGGGGGTTGGGGAGCAGTACTTC. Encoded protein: CASSDRGVGEQYF.